Below, 22 T cell receptor beta chains from the same sample are listed, as sequenced in a study of blood T cell repertoires in COVID-19. The repertoire was sequenced with immunoSEQ multiplex PCR; TCRdb's copy has only in-frame clones and lacks some. The sample holds about 120,000 clones, approximately 82% seen once. The sequencing input was peripheral blood. Receptors were obtained from a man aged 25-45 years with acute or convalescent COVID-19.

The chain employs TRBV27 and TRBJ1-4; D ambiguous. Germline V lookup: CDR1 MNHEY, CDR2 SMNVEV (reference sequence). This CDR3 is built from 15 residues. Between the trimmed V and J ends, which lost 5 bases and 7 bases, there was a span of 17 bases. The CDR3 DNA reads TGTGCCAGCAGTCCCCGGACCGCGGGCAGTGAAAAACTGTTTTTT. Its protein is CASSPRTAGSEKLFF.

The J gene is TRBJ1-6, the V gene TRBV14; 7 nucleotides agree with TRBD1. CDR3 length: 13 residues. The V gene's germline CDR1 is SGHDN and CDR2 FVKESK. With V trimmed by 4 bases and J by 14 bases, 8 bases remained unmatched. The CDR3 spells CASSPFQGVALHF. DNA for the CDR3: TGTGCCAGCAGCCCCTTTCAGGGGGTGGCCCTCCACTTT.

This chain uses TRBV6-5 with TRBJ2-3; tentatively, D is TRBD2 (6 bases). CDR3 length: 13 amino acids. With 10 bases removed from V and 6 bases from J, the gap between germline ends came to 17 bases. CDR1 is MNHEY and CDR2 is SVGAGI in the germline V gene. The CDR3 sequence: CATGGLAGDTQYF. The CDR3 DNA reads as TGTGCCACCGGGGGTCTAGCAGGGGATACGCAGTATTTT.

J is TRBJ1-1 and V is TRBV5-1, with TRBD1 as a possible D gene (6 bases). Germline lookup yields CDR1 SGHRS and CDR2 YFSETQ. The CDR3 has 15 amino acids. V lost 3 bases and J lost 2, with 14 bases in between. As DNA, the CDR3 is TGCGCCAGCAGCTGGGGGCAGGGTTTTAACACTGAAGCTTTCTTT. Protein product: CASSWGQGFNTEAFF. Full variable domain (missing parts from reference TRBV5-1 and TRBJ1-1): KAGVTQTPRYLIKTRGQQVTLSCSPISGHRSVSWYQQTPGQGLQFLFEYFSETQRNKGNFPGRFSGRQFSNSRSEMNVSTLELGDSALYLCASSWGQGFNTEAFFGQGTRLTVV.

The chain is built from TRBV29-1 and TRBJ2-2; the D gene is possibly TRBD1 (5 bases). This CDR3 region has 13 residues. Germline V gene data show CDR1 as SQVTM and CDR2 as ANQGSEA. The V and J ends lost 4 bases and 2 bases respectively, with 8 bases between them. CDR3 amino acids: CSVGQGNTGELFF. The CDR3 nucleotides read TGCAGCGTTGGTCAGGGAAACACCGGGGAGCTGTTTTTT.

This chain links TRBV11-3 with TRBJ2-5; D is unclear. The CDR3 is 15 amino acids. The V and J ends lost 1 base and 5 bases respectively, with 14 bases between them. Germline V gene data show CDR1 as SGHNT and CDR2 as YENEEA. CDR3 coding DNA: TGTGCCAGCAGCTTAGGTTCTAGACCCCAGGAGACCCAGTACTTC. This gives the protein CASSLGSRPQETQYF.

The rearrangement uses TRBV6-5 and TRBJ1-3; possible D gene TRBD1, 6 bases. CDR1 and CDR2 from the germline V gene are MNHEY and SVGAGI. The CDR3 covers 15 residues. The V gene lost 5 bases and the J gene lost 4 bases, with 15 bases spanning the gap. CDR3 sequence (DNA): TGTGCCAGCAGTCCCCCAGGGACACACGGAAACACCATATATTTT. Its protein product is CASSPPGTHGNTIYF.

The chain links TRBV30 to TRBJ1-1, with D unclear. This CDR3 is built from 12 residues. V dropped 0 bases and J dropped 3 bases, with 5 bases sitting between them. Germline CDR1 and CDR2: GTSNPN and SVGIG (reference sequence). CDR3 bases: TGTGCCTGGAGTGTACTGTACACTGAAGCTTTCTTT. Translation gives CAWSVLYTEAFF.

The chain joins TRBV6-2 or TRBV6-3 to TRBJ2-1, with TRBD2 identical over 15 bases. The J segment lost 12 bases and the V segment lost 4 bases, leaving 1 base of the junction unmatched. CDR3 length: 13 residues. CDR1 and CDR2 (germline): MNHEY, SVGEGT. CDR3 bases: TGTGCCAGCAGTTCGGGACTAGCGGGGGGGCAGTTCTTC. Encoded protein: CASSSGLAGGQFF.

The genes are TRBV27 and TRBJ1-1; tentative D call: TRBD1 (6 bases). Per the germline V gene, CDR1 is MNHEY and CDR2 is SMNVEV (reference sequence). V was trimmed by 9 bases and J by 5 bases, leaving 16 bases between them. There are 13 residues in the CDR3. This chain's CDR3 is CARVNYRETEAFF. CDR3 sequence (DNA): TGTGCCAGGGTAAACTACAGGGAGACTGAAGCTTTCTTT.

V usage is TRBV6-1 and J usage is TRBJ2-7; no firm D call. This CDR3 is built from 15 residues. Germline CDR1 is MNHNS and CDR2 is SASEGT. V was pared by 3 bases and J by 4 bases, with 16 bases between. CDR3 sequence (DNA): TGTGCCAGCAGTGATATGGGCACCGGCCTTTACGAGCAGTACGTC. This sequence encodes CASSDMGTGLYEQYV.

The chain uses TRBV5-4 and TRBJ1-2; 8 nucleotides align to TRBD1. Germline CDR1 is SGHNT and CDR2 is YYREEE (reference sequence). The length of the CDR3 is 16 residues. The trim removed 5 bases at V and 5 bases at J, leaving 14 bases unmatched. CDR3 bases: TGTGCCAGCAGTATTCAGGGGGCGACATCGGGGTATGGCTACACCTTC. Translating it yields CASSIQGATSGYGYTF.

The chain combines TRBV6-5 with TRBJ1-1, with D unresolved. The V end was cut by 3 bases, the J end by 1 base, with 6 bases between. CDR3 length equals 13 residues. In germline, CDR1 is MNHEY, CDR2 SVGAGI. In DNA form, the CDR3 reads TGTGCCAGCAGTTATCTGGCGAACACTGAAGCTTTCTTT. Translating it yields CASSYLANTEAFF.

The rearrangement uses TRBV27 and TRBJ1-4; 7 bases agree with TRBD1. Trimming removed 5 bases from V and 1 base from J; junction bases left unmatched: 4. Germline V lookup: CDR1 MNHEY, CDR2 SMNVEV (reference sequence). This CDR3 is built from 15 residues. In nucleotides, the CDR3 is TGTGCCAGCAGTGCGTACAGGGGAACTAATGAAAAACTGTTTTTT. It yields the protein CASSAYRGTNEKLFF.

The gene calls are TRBV27 and TRBJ1-2; 7 bases align to TRBD1. This CDR3 comprises 14 residues. CDR1 MNHEY and CDR2 SMNVEV come from the germline V gene (reference sequence). The junction had 9 bases not matched to a gene; V was cut back by 4 bases and J by 7 bases. In nucleotides, the CDR3 is TGTGCCAGCAGTTATTCGGGACAGACAAGTGGCTACACCTTC. This codes for CASSYSGQTSGYTF.

The gene calls are TRBV19 and TRBJ1-4; tentatively, D is TRBD1 (5 bases). Germline assignment: CDR1 LNHDA and CDR2 SQIVND (reference sequence). CDR3 length: 16 residues. Trimming pared 1 base from V and 7 bases from J, leaving 16 bases between. The CDR3 region is CASSIGRMGPGEKLFF. The DNA of the CDR3 is TGTGCCAGTAGTATAGGGCGTATGGGGCCCGGTGAAAAACTGTTTTTT. The full variable domain, completed using reference TRBV19 and TRBJ1-4, is DGGITQSPKYLFRKEGQNVTLSCEQNLNHDAMYWYRQDPGQGLRLIYYSQIVNDFQKGDIAEGYSVSREKKESFPLTVTSAQKNPTAFYLCASSIGRMGPGEKLFFGSGTQLSVL.

V is TRBV12-5 and J is TRBJ1-2; TRBD1 matches 8 bases. Germline V gene sequence: CDR1 LGHNT, CDR2 FRNRAP. The length of the CDR3 is 13 residues. Trimming removed 5 bases from V and 8 bases from J; junction bases left unmatched: 7. DNA of the CDR3: TGTGCTAGTGGTACCCTGACAGGGGTGGGCTACACCTTC. Translating gives CASGTLTGVGYTF.

The chain joins TRBV2 to TRBJ1-2, with D possibly TRBD1 on 5 matching bases. Trimming took 4 bases from V and 0 from J, leaving 12 bases between them. The CDR3 sequence is 15 residues long. Germline V gene lookup returns CDR1 SNHLY and CDR2 FYNNEI. The CDR3 loop reads CASSARPTANYGYTF. CDR3 nucleotide sequence: TGTGCCAGCAGTGCCCGACCGACAGCTAACTATGGCTACACCTTC. Full variable domain (missing parts from reference TRBV2 and TRBJ1-2): EPEVTQTPSHQVTQMGQEVILRCVPISNHLYFYWYRQILGQKVEFLVSFYNNEISEKSEIFDDQFSVERPDGSNFTLKIRSTKLEDSAMYFCASSARPTANYGYTFGSGTRLTVV.

V and J are TRBV19 and TRBJ2-1; a weak D match, TRBD1 (6 bases). The CDR3 length is 17 residues. CDR1 and CDR2 (germline): LNHDA, SQIVND (reference sequence). Trimming took 0 bases from V and 3 from J, leaving 15 bases between them. CDR3 nucleotide sequence: TGTGCCAGTAGTATAGATGGGGGCCCCGGAGTCTACAATGAGCAGTTCTTC. Amino acid sequence: CASSIDGGPGVYNEQFF.

The rearrangement uses TRBV3-1 (or the pseudogene TRBV3-2) and TRBJ1-4; D is unclear. Trimming cost V 1 base and J 0 bases, with 12 bases left between them. The CDR3 runs to 17 residues. Germline V gene data show CDR1 as LGHDT and CDR2 as YNNKEL (reference sequence). CDR3 in amino acids: CASSQAAVVATNEKLFF. CDR3 in DNA: TGTGCCAGCAGCCAAGCTGCGGTGGTCGCAACTAATGAAAAACTGTTTTTT.

This sequence joins TRBV5-6 and TRBJ2-7, with a possible D match to TRBD2 (6 bases). From germline, CDR1 is SGHDT and CDR2 YYEEEE. This CDR3 comprises 14 residues. V was cut by 1 base and J by 1 base, with 9 bases left in between. The CDR3 reads CASSLRRVSYEQYV. The CDR3 DNA is TGTGCCAGCAGCTTGAGGAGGGTGTCCTACGAGCAGTACGTC.

CDR3 sequence (DNA): TGTGCCAGCAGTGAACAGGGATCCTCTGGAAACACCATATATTTT. It specifies CASSEQGSSGNTIYF. This chain joins TRBV25-1 and TRBJ1-3; maybe TRBD1 (5 bases). The V gene lost 2 bases and the J gene lost 0 bases, with 8 bases spanning the gap. Germline V gene data show CDR1 as MGHDK and CDR2 as SYGVNS. The length of the CDR3 is 15 residues.